The source of this T cell receptor beta chain is a study of spatial heterogeneity in lung cancer. Study as a whole: Where available, sequencing covered follow-up PBMC samples, taken at a median of approximately 23 months after resection. Combinations of a unique TCR and a UMI were tallied in raw reads, and on average each appeared more than ten times.

A single record per CDR3 protein comes from TCRdb applying MiXCR to the 5' RACE reads. The sample includes over a thousand distinct CDR3 sequences, roughly 56% seen only once; the top ten take 7.8%. Time point noted: blood at routine non-recurrence follow-up after resection. The V and J ends lost 4 bases and 0 bases respectively, with 14 bases between them. This CDR3 comprises 15 residues. CDR1 is SQVTM, CDR2 ANQGSEA, per germline. Turning to this clonotype: With the library built for alpha chains, this beta chain is off target and its frequency is not meaningful.

This material consisted of PBMCs, taken at follow-up. The TCR comes from a female donor with early-stage non-small cell lung cancer. The chain has TRBV29-1 and TRBJ2-3; possible D gene TRBD2, 6 bases. CDR3 loop: CSVVAAGTSTDTQYF. CDR3 in DNA: TGCAGCGTTGTAGCGGCAGGAACTAGCACAGATACGCAGTATTTT.